This T cell receptor (delta chain) appears in the sequencing data of a study of gamma-delta T cells after stem cell transplantation. This clone was observed a few times. One base away lies a much larger clone, so this may be a sequencing read error. TCRdb re-called clones from the RT-PCR reads via CATT. The sample includes under 3,000 delta-chain clones, over 5% of them seen just once. The CDR3 contains 15 residues. CDR1 and CDR2 from the germline V gene are GEAIGNYY and EKD. The receptor was isolated from a human donor. It is not recorded whose cells these are; they may come from a transplant donor. The chain employs TRDV2 and TRDJ1; 7 bases map to TRDD3. Sequencing used gamma-delta T cells. CDR3 protein: CSCDKLGINTDKLIF. The CDR3, as DNA: TGTTCCTGTGACAAACTGGGGATCAACACCGATAAACTCATCTTT.